These 17 T cell receptor beta chains came from one sample sequenced in a study of persistence of HIV-infected CD4 T cells. This nonspecific control used anti-CD3/anti-CD28 bead stimulation of CD4+ T cells. CD4+ T cells upregulating both CD40 ligand and CD69 were sorted as responding cells. Sequencing used immunoSEQ version 4 in survey mode. Assay: immunoSEQ multiplex PCR; the TCRdb copy retains only in-frame clones and omits some. The data contain around 39,000 clones, 70% to 90% of them seen just once; the ten biggest clones take up just over 1%. These receptors lack a known antigen. The sample in question was CD4+ T cells sorted from PBMCs after roughly 18-hour stimulation, obtained from a patient who received antiretroviral therapy. The source is an adult man with HIV who was CMV-seropositive.

The J gene is TRBJ1-5, the V gene TRBV21-1. TRBV21-1 is tagged as a pseudogene. The CDR3 runs 17 residues. CDR3 sequence reads: CASSKRREGNSNQPQHF. In nucleotides, the CDR3 is TGTGCCAGCAGCAAACGTAGAGAGGGGAATAGCAATCAGCCCCAGCATTTT.

In its sample, this clone was seen once. This sequence joins TRBV9 and TRBJ2-3; D ambiguous. The CDR3 length is 14 residues. Trimming removed 2 bases from V and 0 bases from J, with 7 bases in between. In germline, CDR1 is SGDLS, CDR2 YYNGEE. The DNA for the CDR3 is TGTGCCAGCAGCGTGCTCACCAGCACAGATACGCAGTATTTT. Its translation is CASSVLTSTDTQYF.

The chain joins TRBV5-6 to TRBJ2-1, with 8 bases fitting TRBD1. Germline CDR1 and CDR2: SGHDT and YYEEEE. Trimming at V came to 0 bases and at J to 8 bases, leaving 13 bases not matched to a gene. This CDR3 has 17 amino acids. The CDR3 sequence is CASSLDQGRGQFDEQFF. DNA of the CDR3: TGTGCCAGCAGCTTGGATCAAGGCAGGGGGCAGTTTGATGAGCAGTTCTTC.

The genes are TRBV11-3 and TRBJ2-1; no definite D call. The CDR3 covers 14 residues. V lost 5 bases to trimming and J lost 7 bases, with 15 bases between them. Germline CDR1 and CDR2: SGHNT and YENEEA. The CDR3 protein is CASSDGPRSNEQFF. CDR3 nucleotide sequence: TGTGCCAGCAGCGACGGACCCAGAAGTAATGAGCAGTTCTTC.

The V gene is TRBV6-5, the J gene TRBJ2-1, with 10 positions matching TRBD1. The CDR3 length is 16 residues. Germline trimming cut 4 bases from V and 6 bases from J; bases unmatched to any gene: 9. From germline, CDR1 is MNHEY and CDR2 SVGAGI. This CDR3 reads CASSLLPGQGTNEQFF. The CDR3 DNA reads as TGTGCCAGCAGTTTGCTACCGGGACAGGGGACCAATGAGCAGTTCTTC.

J is TRBJ1-4 and V is TRBV6-5; tentative D call: TRBD1 (5 bases). Germline V CDR1 and CDR2: MNHEY, SVGAGI. V shed 11 bases and J shed 1 base, with 14 bases lying between them. The CDR3 has 14 amino acids. CDR3 sequence (DNA): TGTGCCTGCACCGGGGGGGGAACTAATGAAAAACTGTTTTTT. As protein: CACTGGGTNEKLFF.

The CDR3 is CASSLDNAAPNGYTF. CDR3 sequence (DNA): TGTGCCAGCAGCTTAGACAACGCTGCCCCTAATGGCTACACCTTC. The V call is TRBV7-8, the J call TRBJ1-2; D is uncertain. The CDR3 consists of 15 residues. Trimming took off 1 base at V and 6 bases at J, with 15 bases between the two ends. CDR1 and CDR2 (germline): SGHVS, FQNEAQ.

The chain carries TRBV20-1 and TRBJ2-7, with TRBD2 matching 8 bases. Trimming at V came to 3 bases and at J to 0 bases, leaving 16 bases not matched to a gene. Germline CDR1 and CDR2: DFQATT and SNEGSKA (reference sequence). The CDR3 extends over 18 amino acids. CDR3 nucleotide sequence: TGCAGTGCTAGTTCCCCAATGGGTCGCGGGGGGAACTCCTACGAGCAGTACTTC. It encodes CSASSPMGRGGNSYEQYF.

The chain uses TRBV6-5 and TRBJ1-6; 7 nucleotides agree with TRBD1. The trim removed 7 bases at V and 9 bases at J, leaving 9 bases unmatched. The V gene's germline CDR1 is MNHEY and CDR2 SVGAGI. This CDR3 region has 14 residues. The CDR3 DNA reads TGTGCCAGCAATTCGATGGACAGGTTTTCACCCCTCCACTTT. Encoded protein: CASNSMDRFSPLHF.

The chain couples TRBV5-4 to TRBJ1-3; weak D call: TRBD1 (6 bases). V lost 0 bases and J 0 bases, leaving 10 bases between the germline ends. The CDR3 has 16 amino acids. Germline CDR1 SGHNT, CDR2 YYREEE (reference sequence). The CDR3 loop is CASSLAGASSGNTIYF. CDR3 DNA: TGTGCCAGCAGCTTGGCGGGGGCCTCCTCTGGAAACACCATATATTTT.

This clone came up once. V gene TRBV7-3 combines with J gene TRBJ2-5, with 11 bases identical to TRBD1. Trimming took 5 bases from V and 1 from J; bases not matched to a gene: 3. CDR1 and CDR2 (germline): SGHTA, FQGTGA. There are 15 residues in the CDR3. The DNA for the CDR3 is TGTGCCAGCAGCCGGGGGACAGGGGGCCAAGAGACCCAGTACTTC. Translated: CASSRGTGGQETQYF.

J is TRBJ2-4 and V is TRBV28; TRBD1 aligns across 11 bases. The germline V gene has CDR1 MDHEN and CDR2 SYDVKM. This CDR3 has 14 residues. After removal of 4 bases from V and 9 bases from J, the junction contained 5 bases not matched to a gene. CDR3 residues: CASSSAGTGGIQYF. CDR3 bases: TGTGCCAGCAGTTCTGCCGGGACAGGGGGCATTCAGTACTTC.

For this clone: At the DNA level, this CDR3 is encoded by other sequences in the same sample as well. This rearrangement joins TRBV6-5 to TRBJ1-2; 7 bases match TRBD1. V gave up 9 bases and J gave up 2 bases; unmatched junction bases: 3. CDR3 length equals 12 residues. Germline V gives CDR1 MNHEY, CDR2 SVGAGI. CDR3: CASPGQNYGYTF. CDR3 nucleotide sequence: TGTGCCAGTCCGGGACAGAACTATGGCTACACCTTC.

This clone appeared a single time. This sequence joins TRBV11-2 and TRBJ2-1, with TRBD2 matching over 7 bases. CDR3 length: 16 amino acids. J was trimmed by 1 base and V by 5 bases; bases with no gene match: 8. The V gene's germline CDR1 is SGHAT and CDR2 FQNNGV. The CDR3 loop reads CASSLSGGKSYNEQFF. CDR3 nucleotides: TGTGCCAGCAGCCTCTCCGGGGGGAAATCCTACAATGAGCAGTTCTTC. The full variable domain, completed using reference TRBV11-2 and TRBJ2-1, is EAGVAQSPRYKIIEKRQSVAFWCNPISGHATLYWYQQILGQGPKLLIQFQNNGVVDDSQLPKDRFSAERLKGVDSTLKIQPAKLEDSAVYLCASSLSGGKSYNEQFFGPGTRLTVL.

This clone was picked up a small number of times. The genes are TRBV6-5 and TRBJ1-5; tentative D call: TRBD1 (5 bases). From germline, CDR1 is MNHEY and CDR2 SVGAGI. The V end lost 6 bases, the J end lost 6 bases, and 9 bases lay between the germline ends. The CDR3 is 12 amino acids. The CDR3 protein is CASSQGRQPQHF. In nucleotides, the CDR3 is TGTGCCAGCAGCCAGGGTCGTCAGCCCCAGCATTTT.

The J gene is TRBJ2-2, the V gene TRBV10-1; maybe TRBD1 (5 bases). V dropped 0 bases and J dropped 4 bases, with 9 bases sitting between them. CDR3 length: 15 residues. Germline V gives CDR1 WNHNN, CDR2 SYGVQD (reference sequence). The CDR3, as DNA: TGCGCCAGCAGTGAGTCAAGGGGTCTCACCGGGGAGCTGTTTTTT. Its protein is CASSESRGLTGELFF.

The V and J genes are TRBV6-5 and TRBJ2-7; 7 bases are shared with TRBD1. V dropped 6 bases and J dropped 2; count of bases not matched to a gene: 7. The V gene's germline CDR1 is MNHEY and CDR2 SVGAGI. The CDR3 is 14 amino acids. CDR3 protein: CASRGTVSPYEQYF. In DNA, the CDR3 is TGTGCCAGCAGGGGGACAGTTTCCCCCTACGAGCAGTACTTC.